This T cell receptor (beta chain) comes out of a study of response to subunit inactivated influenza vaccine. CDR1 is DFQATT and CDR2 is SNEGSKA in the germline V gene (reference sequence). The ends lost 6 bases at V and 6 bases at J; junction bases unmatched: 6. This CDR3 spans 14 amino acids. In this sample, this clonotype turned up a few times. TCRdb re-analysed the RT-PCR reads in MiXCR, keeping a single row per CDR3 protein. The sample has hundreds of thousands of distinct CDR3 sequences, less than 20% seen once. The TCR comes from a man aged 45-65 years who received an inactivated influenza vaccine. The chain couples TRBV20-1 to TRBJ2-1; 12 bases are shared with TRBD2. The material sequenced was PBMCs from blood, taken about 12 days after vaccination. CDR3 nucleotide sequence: TGCAGTGCGACCCTAGCGGGAGGGAGCAATGAGCAGTTCTTC. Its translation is CSATLAGGSNEQFF.